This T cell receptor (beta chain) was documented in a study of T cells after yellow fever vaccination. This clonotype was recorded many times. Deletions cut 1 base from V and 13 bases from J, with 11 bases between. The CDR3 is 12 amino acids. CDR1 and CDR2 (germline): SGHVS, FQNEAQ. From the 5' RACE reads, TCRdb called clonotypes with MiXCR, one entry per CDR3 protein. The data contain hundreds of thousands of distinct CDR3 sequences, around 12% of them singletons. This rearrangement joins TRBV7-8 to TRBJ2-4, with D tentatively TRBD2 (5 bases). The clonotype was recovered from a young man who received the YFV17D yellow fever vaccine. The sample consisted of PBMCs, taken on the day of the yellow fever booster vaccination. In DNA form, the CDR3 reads TGTGCCAGCAGCTTAGATGGCGGGCCACAGTACTTC. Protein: CASSLDGGPQYF.